A selection of T cell receptor beta chains follows, all from one sample in a study of graft-versus-host responses after intestinal transplantation. Data came from immunoSEQ multiplex PCR; TCRdb stores just in-frame clones and leaves some out. The repertoire holds 20,000 to 25,000 clones, with about a third as singletons. The source was alloreactive CD8+ T cells from a mixed lymphocyte reaction culture, collected before intestinal transplant. These receptors were taken from a human patient who received an intestinal transplant. Each CDR3 is given with its conserved first and last residue. The D gene is left open where the match is weak. For some rows the clone size is stated as once, few or many, or as a class when expanded; others skip it.

>TRBD1|NA|TRBJ2-5|16|TRBV5-1
TGCGCCAGCAGCTGGGACAGACAGGGGATACAAGAGACCCAGTACTTC
CASSWDRQGIQETQYF
>NA|NA|TRBJ1-2|15|TRBV6-6
TGTGCCAGCAGCCTCGGACAAATACTGAACTATGGCTACACCTTC
CASSLGQILNYGYTF
>NA|medium-sized|TRBJ2-7|15|TRBV5-5
TGTGCCAGCAGCTTGGCATGCAGCGCTCGTATCGAGCAGTACTTC
CASSLACSARIEQYF
>TRBD2|few|TRBJ2-5|15|TRBV7-9
TGTGCCAGCAGCTTTAGCGGGAGCGTCGAAGAGACCCAGTACTTC
CASSFSGSVEETQYF
>NA|NA|TRBJ1-5|13|TRBV6-5
TGTGCCAGCAGTTACCGTGTCGATCAGCCCCAGCATTTT
CASSYRVDQPQHF
>NA|NA|TRBJ2-7|15|TRBV6-5
TGTGCCAGCAGTTCGAGGGAGGCCTGGCCGTCCGAGCAGTACTTC
CASSSREAWPSEQYF
>NA|NA|TRBJ2-5|13|TRBV6-6
TGTGCCAGCAGTTACAGGGGTGGGGAGACCCAGTACTTC
CASSYRGGETQYF
>TRBD2|few|TRBJ2-1|18|TRBV10-2
TGCGCCAGCAGTGAGGAGGGGATACTAGCGGGGCCTTACAATGAGCAGTTCTTC
CASSEEGILAGPYNEQFF
>NA|NA|TRBJ2-7|15|TRBV11-2
TGTGCCAGCAGCTTAGGGCCTGGGGAATCCTACGAGCAGTACTTC
CASSLGPGESYEQYF
>NA|NA|TRBJ2-3|14|TRBV11-2
TGTGCCAGCCACCGGGCGGGCCCCACAGATACGCAGTATTTT
CASHRAGPTDTQYF
>NA|NA|TRBJ1-1|12|TRBV6-6
TGTGCCAGCAGCAACACGAACACTGAAGCTTTCTTT
CASSNTNTEAFF
>NA|NA|TRBJ2-3|16|TRBV7-9
TGTGCCAGCAGCTTACCCGGGGGGCCTAGCACAGATACGCAGTATTTT
CASSLPGGPSTDTQYF
>TRBD1|NA|TRBJ1-1|15|TRBV5-1
TGCGCCAGCAGCCTACCGACAGGGGGCTCCACTGAAGCTTTCTTT
CASSLPTGGSTEAFF
>TRBD1|NA|TRBJ2-7|14|TRBV19
TGTGCCAGTAGTTCCGGGACAGGGGGGTACGAGCAGTACTTC
CASSSGTGGYEQYF
>TRBD1|NA|TRBJ2-7|13|TRBV7-9
TGTGCCAGCACGGACAGGGGAGGCTACGAGCAGTACTTC
CASTDRGGYEQYF
>TRBD1|NA|TRBJ2-1|15|TRBV6-6
TGTGCCAGCAGTTACCCCGGACAGGGGAAAGATGAGCAGTTCTTC
CASSYPGQGKDEQFF
>NA|NA|TRBJ1-1|18|TRBV19
TGTGCCAGTAGTATCCTCGGCGTGGGGGGGTCCACGCCCACTGAAGCTTTCTTT
CASSILGVGGSTPTEAFF
>NA|few|TRBJ2-7|15|TRBV21-1
TGTGCCAGCAGCAAAGTGGGCAGGCCCACCTACGAGCAGTACTTC
CASSKVGRPTYEQYF
>NA|few|TRBJ1-1|13|TRBV16
TGTGCCAGCAGCCAATTTGGAGGGACTGAAGCTTTCTTT
CASSQFGGTEAFF
>TRBD2|NA|TRBJ2-1|16|TRBV9
TGTGCCAGCTGCCCGTGGGGGGGAGCCTCCTACAATGAGCAGTTCTTC
CASCPWGGASYNEQFF
>NA|NA|TRBJ2-3|16|TRBV2
TGTGCCAGCAGTGATCGCGCTTTCACTAGCACAGATACGCAGTATTTT
CASSDRAFTSTDTQYF
>TRBD1|NA|TRBJ1-5|16|TRBV4-1
TGCGCCAGCAGCCAAAACACAGGGGATAGCAATCAGCCCCAGCATTTT
CASSQNTGDSNQPQHF
>NA|few|TRBJ1-5|12|TRBV4-3
TGCGCCAGCAGCCAAGGCGGTCAGCCCCAGCATTTT
CASSQGGQPQHF
>NA|medium-sized|TRBJ2-7|11|TRBV7-9
TGTGCCAGCAGCGAGACGTACGAGCAGTACTTC
CASSETYEQYF
>NA|NA|TRBJ2-2|15|TRBV10-3
TGTGCCAGTTCGGGGCCCACGATAAACACCGGGGAGCTGTTTTTT
CASSGPTINTGELFF
>NA|NA|TRBJ1-2|16|TRBV7-6
TGTGCCAGCAGCTTAGCTCTACAGGGTCCGGTATATGGCTACACCTTC
CASSLALQGPVYGYTF
>NA|NA|TRBJ2-2|13|TRBV5-4
TGTGCCAGCACGATCGGGAGCGGTGGGGAGCTGTTTTTT
CASTIGSGGELFF
>NA|few|TRBJ2-7|13|TRBV6-6
TGTGCCAGCAGTTACCTGGGCTCCTACGAGCAGTACTTC
CASSYLGSYEQYF
>NA|NA|TRBJ1-1|11|TRBV29-1
TGCAGTGTTGAAAGGCGCACTGAAGCTTTCTTT
CSVERRTEAFF
>NA|few|TRBJ1-1|11|TRBV19
TGTGCCAGTAGTGTGTACACTGAAGCTTTCTTT
CASSVYTEAFF
>TRBD1|few|TRBJ2-7|15|TRBV6-6
TGTGCCAGCAGTTTACAGGGGTCCCTCACTAGGGAGCAGTACTTC
CASSLQGSLTREQYF
>NA|few|TRBJ2-3|16|TRBV7-6
TGTGCCAGCAGCTTACGTGAGGGGGGGTACACAGATACGCAGTATTTT
CASSLREGGYTDTQYF
>NA|NA|TRBJ2-2|11|TRBV27
TGTGCCAGCAGCGAGGGGGGGGAGCTGTTTTTT
CASSEGGELFF
>NA|NA|TRBJ2-6|17|TRBV11-3
TGTGCCAGCAGCAGTGGCAATCGACAAAGTCGGGCCAACGTCCTGACTTTC
CASSSGNRQSRANVLTF
>NA|many|TRBJ2-5|15|TRBV6-1
TGTGCCAGCAGTGAAGACCCAGCTTACCAAGAGACCCAGTACTTC
CASSEDPAYQETQYF
>NA|NA|TRBJ1-5|14|TRBV5-6
TGTGCCAGCAGCCAAGGGGGGCGTAATCAGCCCCAGCATTTT
CASSQGGRNQPQHF
>NA|NA|TRBJ2-1|19|TRBV18
TGTGCCAGCCCCTTCCCGACAGGATTCTTAATTTACTCCTACAATGAGCAGTTCTTC
CASPFPTGFLIYSYNEQFF
>NA|NA|TRBJ2-1|18|TRBV21-1
TGTGCCAGCAGCAAAGAAGCCCTAGCGGGAGCCCTATACAATGAGCAGTTCTTC
CASSKEALAGALYNEQFF